This T cell receptor beta chain was sequenced in a study of early T cells in non-severe SARS-CoV-2 infection. The sample holds many counts of this clonotype. Separate cDNA molecules each had unique molecular identifiers attached to them. Each CDR3 protein gets one entry after TCRdb re-called the 5' RACE reads with MiXCR. Counted here are 55,000 to 70,000 distinct CDR3 sequences, roughly 10% occurring once; the ten biggest clones make up 8% to 9%. CDR3 length equals 16 residues. V lost 1 base and J lost 1; bases outside the gene matches: 4. Germline-derived CDR1 and CDR2 are SEHNR and FQNEAQ (reference sequence).

Input material: whole blood. The TCR sequence derives from an adult who was a healthcare worker with PCR-confirmed SARS-CoV-2 infection or an uninfected control (not recorded which). The genes are TRBV7-9 and TRBJ2-7, with 10 bases that match TRBD2. The CDR3 nucleotides read TGTGCCAGCAGCTTAGTAGTAGCGGGAGGTTCCTACGAGCAGTACTTC. Its protein product is CASSLVVAGGSYEQYF.